Reported below is one T cell receptor beta chain. Its antigen is still unknown. Germline loops: CDR1 MGHRA, CDR2 YSYEKL. The J segment lost 3 bases and the V segment lost 0 bases, leaving 5 bases of the junction unmatched. The CDR3 is made up of 18 amino acids. These data are taken from a study of STAT5B mutations in CD4+ large granular lymphocyte leukemia. Sequencing was at survey level. Profiled with immunoSEQ multiplex PCR; TCRdb holds only in-frame clones, not every one. The table lists over 25,000 clones, around 85% of them singletons. Findings of the study overall: 8/27 top patient clones versus 2/35 control clones were TRBV06-family. 25% of private leukemic clonotypes occurred rarely in other patients' non-leukemic repertoires.

This TCR was sampled from a human donor in good health. The chain links TRBV4-1 to TRBJ2-1; 13 bases are a match to TRBD2. The sequencing sample was made of CD4+ T cells from blood buffy coats. CDR3 sequence (DNA): TGCGCCAGCAGCCAAGATACGACTAGCGGGGGGCGCTACAATGAGCAGTTCTTC. Translating it yields CASSQDTTSGGRYNEQFF.